This T cell receptor (beta chain) emerged from a study of T-cell reconstitution after alpha-beta-depleted transplantation in children (dated by TCRdb to 2016 to 2017). A note on the overall study: The study quantitatively tracked T-cell immune reconstitution after TCRalphabeta/CD19-depleted allogeneic hematopoietic cell transplantation in children using TCR repertoire profiling. The investigation overall reported the following: About two months after transplant, the apparently early recovery of alphabetaT-cell counts reportedly depended on just several hundred clones that had expanded rapidly and came from non-depleted graft cells. The high TCRbeta diversity at day 60 in some patients was ascribed to recipient T cells and intrathymic progenitors that had survived conditioning. Over subsequent months, a decline in hyperexpanded clone frequencies was noted, and after one year, T-cell counts and TCRbeta diversity were mostly ascribed to newly produced T cells.

The method behind the library was PCR. Instrument on record: Illumina HiSeq 2500. Molecular barcoding was employed in the preparation of TCR libraries, with unique molecular identifiers being used to normalize TCRbeta repertoire quantification. Using fastp at Q25 and MiXCR, TCRdb reprocessed the public reads and kept productive beta chains. Each CDR3 protein gets just one entry, which takes the most common genes and DNA from the rows behind it. This sample gives about 400,000 distinct CDR3 sequences in total; under 20% of them show up just once. The ten biggest clones cover 25% to 35% of the sample. This specimen's treatment or condition label, per the study, means: allogeneic hematopoietic cell transplantation with graft depleted of TCRalphabeta T cells and CD19 B cells. The children who served as transplant recipients had been given grafts of TCRalphabeta/CD19-depleted allogeneic hematopoietic cells.

Notes on this clonotype: There is no known antigen for this receptor. No clone much larger than this one lies a single base away; base qualities are absent.

Material: PBMCs, mostly from graft donor cells, obtained 360 days after TCRalphabeta/CD19-depleted stem cell transplant. The receptor comes from a boy younger than two who had a stem cell transplant for Wiskott-Aldrich syndrome, so the T cells may come from the graft donor.

The DNA sequence reads TGCGCCAGCAGCTTGGTACAGTTCTCCTACAATGAGCAGTTCTTC. The encoded protein is CASSLVQFSYNEQFF. The rearrangement joined TRBV5-1 to TRBJ2-1, with the D gene too uncertain to name. Including the terminal cysteine and phenylalanine, the CDR3 comprises 15 residues. The only DNA kept is the CDR3, 45 bases in frame from the first base. V is reduced by 0 bases and J by 0 bases, leaving a spacing of 7 bases between them. The CDR1 and CDR2 encoded by the germline V gene are SGHRS and YFSETQ.